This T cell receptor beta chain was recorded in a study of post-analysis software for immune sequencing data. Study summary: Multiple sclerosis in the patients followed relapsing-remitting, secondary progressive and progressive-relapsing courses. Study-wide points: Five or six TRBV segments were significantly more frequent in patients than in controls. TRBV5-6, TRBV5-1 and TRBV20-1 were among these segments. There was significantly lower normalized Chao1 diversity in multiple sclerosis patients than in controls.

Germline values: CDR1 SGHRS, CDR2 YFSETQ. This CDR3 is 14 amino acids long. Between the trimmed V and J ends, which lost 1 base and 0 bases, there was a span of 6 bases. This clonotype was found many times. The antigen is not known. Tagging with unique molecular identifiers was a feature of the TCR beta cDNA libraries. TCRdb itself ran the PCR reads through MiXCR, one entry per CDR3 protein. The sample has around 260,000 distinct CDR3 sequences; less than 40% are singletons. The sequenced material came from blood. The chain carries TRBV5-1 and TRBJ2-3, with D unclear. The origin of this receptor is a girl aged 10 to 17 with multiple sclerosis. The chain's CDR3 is CASSLTDSTDTQYF. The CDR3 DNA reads TGCGCCAGCAGCTTGACAGATAGCACAGATACGCAGTATTTT. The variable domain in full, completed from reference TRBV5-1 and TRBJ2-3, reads KAGVTQTPRYLIKTRGQQVTLSCSPISGHRSVSWYQQTPGQGLQFLFEYFSETQRNKGNFPGRFSGRQFSNSRSEMNVSTLELGDSALYLCASSLTDSTDTQYFGPGTRLTVL.